This T cell receptor (beta chain) was captured by sequencing in a study of blood T cell repertoires in COVID-19. Whole-study context: Samples representing acute and convalescent COVID-19 were sourced from the United States, Italy and Spain. In each case, the material was cDNA or gDNA derived from T cells, B-cell-depleted T cells, or PBMCs.

Original handling: Using reference gene primer amplification, nucleated cell counts were estimated. Sequenced by immunoSEQ multiplex PCR; TCRdb stores in-frame clones only, minus some. The V and J calls and the clone size are those of that table, but D and trimming were determined from the DNA. This table has about 380,000 clones, roughly 77% appearing once. In germline, CDR1 is KGHSH, CDR2 LQKENI. CDR3 length: 13 amino acids. V was shortened by 3 bases and J by 5 bases, with 10 bases between the two germline ends. The specimen was peripheral blood. The V and J genes are TRBV18 and TRBJ1-2, with D possibly being TRBD1 (5 bases). This receptor was taken from a human donor with acute or convalescent COVID-19. The donor label of this sample is uncertain. As DNA, the CDR3 is TGTGCCAGCTCACCGTCGGGGGAATATGGCTACACCTTC. It specifies CASSPSGEYGYTF.